This T cell receptor (beta chain) was documented in a study of cytomegalovirus exposure and HLA in healthy donors. Germline V gene lookup returns CDR1 SGDLS and CDR2 YYNGEE. This CDR3 region has 18 residues. The junction had 13 bases not matched to a gene; V was cut back by 4 bases and J by 3 bases. PCR used 60 Vbeta primers and 13 Jbeta primers. Generated by immunoSEQ multiplex PCR, the TCRdb table keeps only in-frame clones and is missing some. This table has under 150,000 clones, roughly 79% appearing once. J is TRBJ2-3 and V is TRBV9; 11 nucleotides align to TRBD2. The TCR sequence derives from a woman in her 40s in good health and CMV-seronegative. Sequencing was performed on PBMCs. CDR3 nucleotide sequence: TGTGCCAGCAGCTCCCGTAGCGGGGGGGCGGGCAAAACAGATACGCAGTATTTT. Encoded protein: CASSSRSGGAGKTDTQYF.